The sequence of this T cell receptor beta chain was determined in a study of response to subunit inactivated influenza vaccine (dated by TCRdb to the late 2010s). A note on the overall study: The study used deep quantitative T cell receptor repertoire profiling to track responses to a trivalent subunit inactivated influenza vaccine. General study outcomes and caveats: The authors proposed that each seasonal influenza vaccination may bring in only a limited number of new T cells.

The library was made by RT-PCR. Sequencing was performed on an Illumina HiSeq 2500. Starting from the raw public reads, TCRdb applied fastp trimming at Q25, assembled clones with MiXCR and retained in-frame beta chains. Records with the same CDR3 protein are collapsed into one entry carrying the most frequent genes and DNA. Counted in this sample were 150,000 to 200,000 distinct CDR3 sequences; over 9.5% of them appeared once. Jointly, the top ten make up 25% to 30% of the sample. The CDR3 measures 16 amino acids from cysteine to phenylalanine. Left in the record is the CDR3 DNA by itself, 48 bases read in frame from the first base. Taken from the germline V gene (reference sequence), the CDR1 and CDR2 loops are DFQATT and SNEGSKA. V is reduced by 6 bases and J by 0 bases, leaving a spacing of 18 bases between them. As concerns this clonotype: Its antigen remains undetermined. No quality values exist for individual bases; no much larger clone is one base distant.

The sample was also linked to a second study, of T cells expressing NK-cell markers. Reported in the second study: The TCR beta cDNA libraries were made using 5'RACE template switching, a step that added both a universal primer site and unique molecular identifiers. In sorted CD3+CD56+NKG2C+, CD3+CD56+NKG2C- and CD3+CD56-NKG2C+ T-cell subsets from several donors, TCR beta-chain repertoires were profiled. Among the eight sequenced donors, seven were HCMV-seropositive and one was HCMV-seronegative. In several experiments an anti-gammadeltaTCR antibody was added to restrict sorting to alphabetaTCR-expressing T cells. In more than five donors, the dominant CD3+CD56+NKG2C+ clonotypes were found to rank among the top 10 CD8+ clonotypes and to make up about 1.0-7.5% of CD8+ T cells. Those dominant clonotypes were again the most abundant among CD3+CD56-NKG2C+ cells in a handful of donors, at roughly 28.3-65%. Whether the expanded NKG2C-expressing T cell clones were specific for HCMV antigens remained unclear. All eight donors whose samples were sequenced were randomly selected healthy volunteers, three of them men and five women. HCMV-specific IgG was detected in serum with a commercial ELISA kit to determine HCMV serostatus. Ficoll density gradient centrifugation was used to isolate peripheral blood mononuclear cells from blood. Magnetic immunoseparation with Miltenyi isolation kits was used to isolate CD4+ and CD8+ T cells from PBMC. cDNA synthesis was primed from the TCR beta constant segment, followed by two successive PCR amplification steps. Illumina HiSeq 2000/2500, MiSeq or NextSeq was used to sequence libraries as 2 x 150 bp reads. Reads were demultiplexed and grouped by UMI with MIGEC, and clonotypes were assembled and quantified with MiTCR. To exclude erroneous sequences, only TCR cDNA sequences supported by at least two reads were retained. The tcR package was used for downstream repertoire analysis, and clonotypes were matched between fractions using CDR3 nucleotide sequence together with V segment. VDJmatch was used to annotate antigen specificity against VDJdb, with one amino acid substitution in CDR3 permitted.

This TCR derives from a man aged 50 or older who received an inactivated influenza vaccine. Donor details come from another sample of the same person, matched by shared clones. The starting material was CD8+ T cells sorted from PBMCs, obtained roughly 13 days after vaccination. Recombination linked TRBV20-1 to TRBJ2-1; a confident D gene designation cannot be given. The DNA reads TGCAGTGCCAACCTCGACGGAGCCGTCTCCTACAATGAGCAGTTCTTC. Its coded protein is CSANLDGAVSYNEQFF.